Listed here are 21 T cell receptor beta chains from one sample, sequenced in a study of blood T cell repertoires in COVID-19. The repertoire was sequenced with immunoSEQ multiplex PCR; TCRdb's copy has only in-frame clones and lacks some. The data contain approximately 35,000 clones, 88% of them singletons. The specimen was peripheral blood. All receptors come from a man aged 55 to 70 with active COVID-19.

CDR3 region: CASSLALDEQFF. In DNA form, the CDR3 reads TGTGCCAGCAGCTTAGCGCTAGATGAGCAGTTCTTC. The chain couples TRBV7-2 to TRBJ2-1, with D uncertain. CDR3 size: 12 residues. V was cut by 0 bases and J by 8 bases, with 5 bases left in between. Looked up from germline, CDR1 is SGHTA and CDR2 is FQGNSA.

This chain's CDR3 is CASSPYPGTYEQYF. As DNA, the CDR3 is TGTGCCAGCAGCCCATATCCCGGGACCTACGAGCAGTACTTC. The V call is TRBV9, the J call TRBJ2-7; weak D call: TRBD2 (5 bases). This CDR3 contains 14 residues. With 4 bases removed from V and 2 bases from J, the gap between germline ends came to 13 bases. Germline V gene data show CDR1 as SGDLS and CDR2 as YYNGEE.

The V call is TRBV11-2, the J call TRBJ1-2; D is unclear. CDR1 is SGHAT, CDR2 FQNNGV, per germline. CDR3 length equals 13 residues. V lost 5 bases and J lost 5, with 12 bases in between. The CDR3 sequence: CASSNSPKYGYTF. The CDR3 DNA sequence: TGTGCCAGCAGCAACTCCCCAAAATATGGCTACACCTTC.

J is TRBJ2-7 and V is TRBV18; 11 bases agree with TRBD1. Germline loops: CDR1 KGHSH, CDR2 LQKENI. CDR3 length equals 14 residues. V was clipped by 4 bases and J by 2 bases; unmatched bases: 1. CDR3 in DNA: TGTGCCAGCTCACAGGGACAGGGGGCCTACGAGCAGTACTTC. It yields the protein CASSQGQGAYEQYF.

The rearrangement joins TRBV14 to TRBJ2-1; weak D call: TRBD2 (5 bases). V gave up 4 bases and J gave up 6 bases, with 19 bases separating them. Germline CDR1 SGHDN, CDR2 FVKESK. The CDR3 totals 16 residues. CDR3 protein: CASSPPGVLVSNEQFF. CDR3 DNA: TGTGCCAGCAGCCCCCCCGGGGTACTAGTGTCCAATGAGCAGTTCTTC.

CDR3 DNA sequence: TGTGCCAGTAGCATGGGGGAGGGTACAGATACGCAGTATTTT. Translation: CASSMGEGTDTQYF. The chain couples TRBV19 to TRBJ2-3; 7 positions agree with TRBD2. There are 14 residues in the CDR3. V lost 6 bases, J lost 3 bases, and 6 bases stayed unmatched. Germline lookup yields CDR1 LNHDA and CDR2 SQIVND (reference sequence).

The gene calls are TRBV6-5 and TRBJ1-5; tentatively, D is TRBD1 (6 bases). This CDR3 has 16 residues. V lost 2 bases, J lost 2 bases, and 13 bases lay in between. CDR1 and CDR2 from the germline V gene are MNHEY and SVGAGI. The CDR3 here is CASSYPDRTGNQPQHF. For the CDR3, the DNA is TGTGCCAGCAGTTACCCTGACAGGACGGGCAATCAGCCCCAGCATTTT.

V is TRBV10-2 and J is TRBJ2-3; D possibly corresponds to TRBD2 (6 bases). The V end was cut by 6 bases, the J end by 5 bases, with 12 bases between. The CDR3 is made up of 13 amino acids. Germline V gene lookup returns CDR1 WSHSY and CDR2 SAAADI. CDR3 sequence reads: CASSRTSLDTQYF. The CDR3 DNA sequence: TGCGCCAGCAGCAGAACTAGCTTAGATACGCAGTATTTT.

This clone turned up a few times. The CDR3 reads CASPNRGDDEKLFF. CDR3 sequence (DNA): TGTGCCAGCCCCAACAGGGGAGACGATGAAAAACTGTTTTTT. J is TRBJ1-4 and V is TRBV27; 7 bases agree with TRBD1. The CDR3 consists of 14 residues. Germline assignment: CDR1 MNHEY and CDR2 SMNVEV (reference sequence). The V and J ends lost 8 bases and 6 bases, in that order; junction bases with no gene match: 9.

This chain joins TRBV28 and TRBJ1-6, with 9 bases aligning to TRBD1. Germline V CDR1 and CDR2: MDHEN, SYDVKM. The CDR3 contains 15 residues. V trimming: 8 bases; J trimming: 9 bases; junction bases outside the gene matches: 11. DNA for the CDR3: TGTGCCAGCCGGACCCGACAGGGGGTTTCTTCACCCCTCCACTTT. Its protein product is CASRTRQGVSSPLHF. Filled out from reference TRBV28 and TRBJ1-6, the complete variable domain reads DVKVTQSSRYLVKRTGEKVFLECVQDMDHENMFWYRQDPGLGLRLIYFSYDVKMKEKGDIPEGYSVSREKKERFSLILESASTNQTSMYLCASRTRQGVSSPLHFGNGTRLTVT.

CDR3 region: CASSSGQGDHNEQFF. CDR3 DNA: TGTGCCAGCAGCTCGGGACAGGGGGACCACAATGAGCAGTTCTTC. The chain uses TRBV5-7 and TRBJ2-1; TRBD1 matches 11 bases. TRBV5-7 is designated an ORF whose function remains uncertain. The CDR3 length is 15 residues. The trim removed 3 bases at V and 5 bases at J, leaving 4 bases unmatched.

V gene TRBV2 combines with J gene TRBJ2-3, with 8 bases aligning to TRBD1. CDR1 and CDR2 (germline): SNHLY, FYNNEI. J gave up 2 bases and V 8 bases, and 6 bases lay outside the gene matches. The CDR3 length is 14 residues. The CDR3: CASGPGQATDTQYF. The CDR3 coding sequence is TGTGCCAGCGGCCCGGGACAGGCCACAGATACGCAGTATTTT.

The rearrangement joins TRBV13 to TRBJ2-2; TRBD2 might be the D (6 bases). The CDR3 is made up of 16 amino acids. Trimming left V 5 bases short and J 4 bases short, with 17 bases between. Germline V gives CDR1 PRHDT, CDR2 FYEKMQ (reference sequence). The CDR3 is CASSDLGGSGTGELFF. DNA for the CDR3: TGTGCCAGCAGCGACCTGGGAGGTTCGGGCACCGGGGAGCTGTTTTTT. Filled out from reference TRBV13 and TRBJ2-2, the complete variable domain reads AAGVIQSPRHLIKEKRETATLKCYPIPRHDTVYWYQQGPGQDPQFLISFYEKMQSDKGSIPDRFSAQQFSDYHSELNMSSLELGDSALYFCASSDLGGSGTGELFFGEGSRLTVL.

V gene TRBV5-4 combines with J gene TRBJ1-5; 8 nucleotides line up with TRBD1. This CDR3 region has 15 residues. V was pared by 4 bases and J by 6 bases, with 9 bases of the junction left unmatched. The germline gives CDR1 SGHNT, CDR2 YYREEE (reference sequence). The CDR3 DNA reads TGTGCCAGCAGCACGGGCGGCGACAGGGGTCAGCCCCAGCATTTT. This encodes CASSTGGDRGQPQHF.

This chain connects TRBV6-6 to TRBJ2-7; 9 bases match TRBD2. The length of the CDR3 is 14 residues. Per the germline V gene, CDR1 is MNHNY and CDR2 is SVGAGI (reference sequence). Trimming cost V 2 bases and J 6 bases; bases outside gene matches: 5. Written as DNA, the CDR3 is TGTGCCAGCAGTTACGGGCGGGGGGGACTCGAGCAGTACTTC. This gives the protein CASSYGRGGLEQYF.

This sequence joins TRBV7-9 and TRBJ2-7; a possible D gene is TRBD1 (5 bases). Germline V gene lookup returns CDR1 SEHNR and CDR2 FQNEAQ (reference sequence). Trimming took off 1 base at V and 2 bases at J, with 12 bases between the two ends. The CDR3 sequence is 15 residues long. CDR3 sequence reads: CASSLGLGPPYEQYF. CDR3 DNA sequence: TGTGCCAGCAGCTTAGGTTTGGGGCCCCCCTACGAGCAGTACTTC.

The rearrangement joins TRBV7-3 to TRBJ2-7; D possibly corresponds to TRBD1 (5 bases). CDR1 SGHTA and CDR2 FQGTGA come from the germline V gene. The CDR3 runs 15 residues. V was cut by 3 bases and J by 3 bases, with 15 bases left in between. CDR3 loop: CASSLDTALGYEQYF. The CDR3 DNA follows: TGTGCCAGCAGCTTGGACACCGCCCTAGGCTACGAGCAGTACTTC.

The genes are TRBV7-9 and TRBJ2-3; 7 bases map to TRBD2. Looked up from germline, CDR1 is SEHNR and CDR2 is FQNEAQ (reference sequence). This CDR3 comprises 15 residues. V lost 2 bases, J lost 1 base, and 3 bases stayed unmatched. The CDR3: CASSLSAGGTDTQYF. The CDR3 DNA reads as TGTGCCAGCAGCTTAAGTGCGGGAGGCACAGATACGCAGTATTTT. The whole variable domain, remainder taken from reference TRBV7-9 and TRBJ2-3, is DTGVSQNPRHKITKRGQNVTFRCDPISEHNRLYWYRQTLGQGPEFLTYFQNEAQLEKSRLLSDRFSAERPKGSFSTLEIQRTEQGDSAMYLCASSLSAGGTDTQYFGPGTRLTVL.

The table lists this clone with a few counts. The chain combines TRBV3-1 (or the pseudogene TRBV3-2) with TRBJ2-1; no firm D call. Germline assignment: CDR1 LGHDT and CDR2 YNNKEL (reference sequence). V shed 1 base and J shed 7 bases, with 8 bases lying between them. CDR3 size: 13 residues. In nucleotides, the CDR3 is TGTGCCAGCAGCCAAGGATATAGAAATGAGCAGTTCTTC. Translating gives CASSQGYRNEQFF.

This clone was seen only a few times. The V gene is TRBV29-1, the J gene TRBJ1-2; D possibly corresponds to TRBD1 (6 bases). CDR3 size: 11 residues. Trimming shortened V by 7 bases and J by 8 bases, and 14 bases separated the two germline ends. CDR1 and CDR2 from the germline V gene are SQVTM and ANQGSEA. The CDR3 DNA reads as TGCAGCGCCAGCGGGGGGCGAGGCTACACCTTC. It translates to CSASGGRGYTF.

This chain uses TRBV5-4 with TRBJ1-2, with D possibly TRBD1 on 6 matching bases. The germline CDR1 and CDR2 sequences are SGHNT and YYREEE (reference sequence). This CDR3 is built from 15 residues. V lost 0 bases and J lost 0, with 9 bases in between. DNA for the CDR3: TGTGCCAGCAGCTTGGGGTACAGGGCTAACTATGGCTACACCTTC. Translated: CASSLGYRANYGYTF.